This T cell receptor (beta chain) comes out of a study of T cell responses to AZD1222 COVID-19 vaccine. Overall study findings and caveats: White British donors predominated, females outnumbered males, and clonal diversity was possibly underestimated. The reported proportion of spike-specific TCRs targeting unmutated variant regions was nearly half. Baseline serostatus was positive in only 5 to 7 AZD1222 recipients.

Method: immunoSEQ multiplex PCR; TCRdb's copy keeps in-frame clones and lacks some. The sample includes 150,000 to 200,000 clones, 94% of them seen just once. As regards this clone: Its matching antigen is unknown.

CDR3 length: 15 amino acids. In germline, CDR1 is MGHRA, CDR2 YSYEKL. The V and J ends lost 0 bases and 6 bases respectively, with 13 bases between them. This receptor was obtained from an adult in good health. The sequenced sample was peripheral blood, obtained on day 0 of AZD1222 vaccination. V and J are TRBV4-1 and TRBJ2-3; possibly TRBD1 for D (6 bases). The CDR3, as DNA: TGCGCCAGCAGCCAAGAGTTCACAGGGCGGGATACGCAGTATTTT. It encodes CASSQEFTGRDTQYF.